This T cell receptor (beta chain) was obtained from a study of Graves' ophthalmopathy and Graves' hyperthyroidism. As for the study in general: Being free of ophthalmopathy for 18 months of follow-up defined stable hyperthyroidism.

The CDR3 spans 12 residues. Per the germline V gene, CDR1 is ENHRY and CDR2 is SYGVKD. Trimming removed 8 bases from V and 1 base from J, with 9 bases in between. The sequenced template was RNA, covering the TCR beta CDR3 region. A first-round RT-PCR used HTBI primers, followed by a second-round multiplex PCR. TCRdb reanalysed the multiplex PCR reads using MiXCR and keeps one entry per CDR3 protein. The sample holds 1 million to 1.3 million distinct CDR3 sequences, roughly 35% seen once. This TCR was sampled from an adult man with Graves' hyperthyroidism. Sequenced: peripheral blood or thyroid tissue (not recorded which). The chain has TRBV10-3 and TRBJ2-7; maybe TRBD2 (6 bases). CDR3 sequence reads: CAIGEVSYEQYF. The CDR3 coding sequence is TGTGCCATCGGGGAGGTATCCTACGAGCAGTACTTC.